Listed here are 6 T cell receptor beta chains from one sample, sequenced in a study of T-cell memory formation after mild COVID-19. TCRdb re-called the 5' RACE reads through MiXCR, storing one row per CDR3 protein. The sample holds tens of thousands of distinct CDR3 sequences, roughly 11% seen once. Sequencing was carried out using PBMCs or a T cell subset sorted from them (not recorded which). The receptors stem from a man aged 18 to 30 who had mild COVID-19 (a few samples of this study predate the infection). Cell type and time point are not known.

This clonotype came up many times. The chain carries TRBV6-5 and TRBJ1-4, with unresolved D. Germline assignment: CDR1 MNHEY and CDR2 SVGAGI. V was shortened by 8 bases and J by 0 bases, with 13 bases between the two germline ends. This CDR3 spans 15 amino acids. This CDR3 reads CASQPLGATNEKLFF. CDR3 DNA: TGTGCCAGCCAGCCCCTAGGAGCAACTAATGAAAAACTGTTTTTT.

At least ten counts were recorded for this clonotype. The chain employs TRBV7-9 and TRBJ2-7; D call uncertain. Germline CDR1 and CDR2: SEHNR and FQNEAQ (reference sequence). Trimming took 0 bases from V and 5 from J, leaving 5 bases between them. The CDR3 consists of 12 residues. Here the CDR3 reads CASSLASHEQYF. Here the CDR3 DNA reads TGTGCCAGCAGCTTAGCTTCCCACGAGCAGTACTTC.

This clonotype has ten or more counts. The chain carries TRBV20-1 and TRBJ2-1; weak D call: TRBD2 (5 bases). The CDR3 is 15 amino acids. The germline gives CDR1 DFQATT, CDR2 SNEGSKA (reference sequence). V was pared by 5 bases and J by 2 bases, with 16 bases between. As DNA, the CDR3 is TGCAGTGCTCGACCCTCTCACGGGGCCTACAATGAGCAGTTCTTC. It specifies CSARPSHGAYNEQFF.

This clonotype was seen at least ten times. V is TRBV5-1 and J is TRBJ2-3, with 11 bases that match TRBD1. The CDR3 runs to 15 residues. The J segment lost 3 bases and the V segment lost 4 bases, leaving 4 bases of the junction unmatched. The germline V gene encodes CDR1 SGHRS and CDR2 YFSETQ. This CDR3 reads CASSPGTGGTDTQYF. The CDR3 DNA sequence: TGCGCCAGCAGCCCCGGGACAGGGGGGACAGATACGCAGTATTTT.

In this sample, this clonotype turned up many times. The rearrangement joins TRBV5-6 to TRBJ2-7; a possible D gene is TRBD1 (6 bases). Germline V CDR1 and CDR2: SGHDT, YYEEEE. Between the trimmed V and J ends, which lost 3 bases and 2 bases, there was a span of 9 bases. The CDR3 extends over 13 amino acids. This CDR3 is CASSSRQAYEQYF. In nucleotides, the CDR3 is TGTGCCAGCAGCTCCCGACAGGCCTACGAGCAGTACTTC.

There are many counts of this clonotype. The gene calls are TRBV4-1 and TRBJ2-3, with a weak D call TRBD2 (6 bases). The CDR3 is made up of 14 amino acids. V was shortened by 3 bases and J by 0 bases, with 7 bases between the two germline ends. In germline, CDR1 is MGHRA, CDR2 YSYEKL. The CDR3 protein is CASSQRGSTDTQYF. Written as DNA, the CDR3 is TGCGCCAGCAGCCAGCGGGGAAGCACAGATACGCAGTATTTT.